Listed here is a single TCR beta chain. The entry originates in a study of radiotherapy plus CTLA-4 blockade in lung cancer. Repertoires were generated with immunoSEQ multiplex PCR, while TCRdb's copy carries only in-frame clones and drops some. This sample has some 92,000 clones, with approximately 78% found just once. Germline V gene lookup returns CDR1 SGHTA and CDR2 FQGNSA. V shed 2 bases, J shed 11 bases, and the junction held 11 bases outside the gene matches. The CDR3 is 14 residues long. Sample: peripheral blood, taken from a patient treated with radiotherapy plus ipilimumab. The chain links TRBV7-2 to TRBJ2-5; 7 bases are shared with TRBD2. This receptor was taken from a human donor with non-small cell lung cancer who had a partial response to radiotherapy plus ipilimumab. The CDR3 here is CASSLMLTSVEQYF. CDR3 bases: TGTGCCAGCAGCTTAATGCTCACTAGCGTTGAGCAGTACTTC.